The 29 T cell receptor beta chains below were found in one sample sequenced in a study of cytomegalovirus exposure and HLA in healthy donors. PCR used 60 Vbeta primers and 13 Jbeta primers. Assay used: immunoSEQ multiplex PCR; TCRdb lists only in-frame clones, some missing. Among 240,000 or so clones listed, over 80% were seen once. Sequenced sample: PBMCs. The receptors shown here come from a woman between 40 and 50 years old in good health and CMV-seropositive.

CDR3 DNA: TGTGCCAGCAGCTTTAACGCAGGGGACGAGCAGTACTTC. This gives the protein CASSFNAGDEQYF. V gene TRBV7-7 combines with J gene TRBJ2-7; D perhaps matches TRBD1 (6 bases). The V end lost 3 bases, the J end lost 5 bases, and 11 bases lay between the germline ends. This CDR3 region has 13 residues. Germline loops: CDR1 SSHAT, CDR2 FNYEAQ (reference sequence).

V is TRBV7-2 and J is TRBJ2-4, with 8 bases fitting TRBD1. The CDR3 length is 17 residues. The germline V gene has CDR1 SGHTA and CDR2 FQGNSA. V dropped 2 bases and J dropped 1; count of bases not matched to a gene: 7. CDR3 in DNA: TGTGCCAGCAGCTTAAGATCAAACAGGGGGGCCAAAAACATTCAGTACTTC. This codes for CASSLRSNRGAKNIQYF.

J is TRBJ2-7 and V is TRBV5-6; 11 positions agree with TRBD1. Germline CDR1 SGHDT, CDR2 YYEEEE. The V segment lost 4 bases and the J segment 4 bases; nucleotides outside the gene matches: 4. The CDR3 sequence is 14 residues long. CDR3 protein: CASSGGTGGYEQYF. CDR3 bases: TGTGCCAGCAGCGGAGGGACAGGGGGATACGAGCAGTACTTC.

This clone came up a few times. The chain is built from TRBV2 and TRBJ2-7; D gene unclear. In germline, CDR1 is SNHLY, CDR2 FYNNEI. V was clipped by 2 bases and J by 6 bases, with 11 bases between them. CDR3 length equals 13 residues. The CDR3 region has the DNA TGTGCCAGCAGTGAATTCCACGCGAGCGAGCAGTACTTC. Translated: CASSEFHASEQYF.

The chain couples TRBV6-1 to TRBJ2-2; 8 bases line up with TRBD1. The CDR3 covers 16 residues. Germline lookup yields CDR1 MNHNS and CDR2 SASEGT. Trimming at V came to 4 bases and at J to 0 bases, leaving 4 bases not matched to a gene. CDR3 DNA: TGTGCCAGCAGTGGAGGACAGGGTTCGAACACCGGGGAGCTGTTTTTT. Translation: CASSGGQGSNTGELFF.

This clone was recorded once. This chain connects TRBV5-1 to TRBJ1-2; unclear D gene. The V gene lost 0 bases and the J gene lost 4 bases, with 10 bases spanning the gap. CDR1 is SGHRS and CDR2 is YFSETQ in the germline V gene. This CDR3 region has 14 residues. CDR3 sequence (DNA): TGCGCCAGCAGCTTGGTACAGTCGAGCTATGGCTACACCTTC. It specifies CASSLVQSSYGYTF.

The rearrangement joins TRBV7-9 to TRBJ1-1; TRBD1 might be the D (5 bases). This CDR3 contains 13 residues. Germline values: CDR1 SEHNR, CDR2 FQNEAQ (reference sequence). V lost 11 bases to trimming and J lost 4 bases, with 17 bases between them. CDR3 DNA: TGTGCCGGGGGGGTGGGGGAAGGCACTGAAGCTTTCTTT. Translating it yields CAGGVGEGTEAFF.

The chain uses TRBV10-3 and TRBJ1-3, with D unresolved. Germline loops: CDR1 ENHRY, CDR2 SYGVKD. The CDR3 sequence is 11 residues long. Trimming left V 10 bases short and J 3 bases short, with 7 bases between. The CDR3 DNA reads as TGTGCCACCCTAATTGGAAACACCATATATTTT. This sequence encodes CATLIGNTIYF.

This clone was observed a single time. The V gene is TRBV18, the J gene TRBJ1-3, with unresolved D. The CDR3 runs 16 residues. Germline V gene sequence: CDR1 KGHSH, CDR2 LQKENI. The V gene lost 4 bases and the J gene lost 0 bases, with 13 bases spanning the gap. CDR3 nucleotides: TGTGCCAGCTCACAGGGAGGCAGATACTCTGGAAACACCATATATTTT. Amino acids: CASSQGGRYSGNTIYF.

The CDR3 here is CASSLAQGVQYEQYF. For the CDR3, the DNA is TGTGCCAGCAGCTTAGCGCAAGGGGTCCAATACGAGCAGTACTTC. The chain couples TRBV7-2 to TRBJ2-7, with D maybe TRBD1 (5 bases). CDR1 and CDR2 (germline): SGHTA, FQGNSA. V gave up 0 bases and J gave up 4 bases, with 13 bases separating them. The CDR3 sequence is 15 residues long.

J is TRBJ1-6 and V is TRBV27, with 9 bases that match TRBD1. The V gene end was trimmed by 6 bases and the J gene end by 0 bases; junction bases not matched to a gene: 6. The CDR3 has 17 amino acids. The germline V gene has CDR1 MNHEY and CDR2 SMNVEV (reference sequence). The CDR3 sequence: CASRTGQGGSYNSPLHF. In nucleotides, the CDR3 is TGTGCCAGCAGGACGGGACAGGGTGGCTCCTATAATTCACCCCTCCACTTT.

This rearrangement joins TRBV6-6 to TRBJ1-1; D uncertain. CDR3 size: 14 residues. Germline CDR1 is MNHNY and CDR2 is SVGAGI (reference sequence). Trimming left V 0 bases short and J 3 bases short, with 8 bases between. The CDR3 DNA reads as TGTGCCAGCAGTTACTCTAGCGGGCACACTGAAGCTTTCTTT. Protein product: CASSYSSGHTEAFF.

The J gene is TRBJ1-3, the V gene TRBV7-6, with 7 bases lining up with TRBD1. Trimming at V came to 2 bases and at J to 5 bases, leaving 15 bases not matched to a gene. The CDR3 has 18 amino acids. Per germline, CDR1 SGHVS and CDR2 FNYEAQ. Here the CDR3 reads CASSLPRFEAGGRNTIYF. The DNA for the CDR3 is TGTGCCAGCAGCTTACCCAGGTTTGAGGCAGGGGGAAGAAACACCATATATTTT.

The chain links TRBV7-2 to TRBJ1-5; 10 bases match TRBD1. The CDR3 runs 15 residues. Trimming removed 3 bases from V and 6 bases from J; junction bases left unmatched: 5. Germline V gene data show CDR1 as SGHTA and CDR2 as FQGNSA. The CDR3 nucleotides are TGTGCCAGCAGCTTCACCGGGACAGGGGTTCAGCCCCAGCATTTT. This gives the protein CASSFTGTGVQPQHF.

The genes are TRBV5-5 and TRBJ2-5, with 13 bases fitting TRBD2. In germline, CDR1 is SGHKS, CDR2 YYEKEE (reference sequence). The V segment lost 6 bases and the J segment 2 bases; nucleotides outside the gene matches: 7. The CDR3 runs to 16 residues. The CDR3, as DNA: TGTGCCAGCAACTTACTAGCGGGGGGGTTGCAAGAGACCCAGTACTTC. Amino acid sequence: CASNLLAGGLQETQYF.

The J gene is TRBJ2-1, the V gene TRBV12-5, with TRBD1 matching over 7 bases. This CDR3 is built from 13 residues. V trimming: 2 bases; J trimming: 9 bases; junction bases outside the gene matches: 4. Germline V gives CDR1 LGHNT, CDR2 FRNRAP. This CDR3 is CASGLTDRVEQFF. CDR3 DNA sequence: TGTGCTAGTGGTTTGACCGACAGGGTTGAGCAGTTCTTC.

As to this clone: The junction departs from the called germline gene at one end, perhaps through a read error. This chain connects TRBV7-9 to TRBJ2-3; TRBD1 matches at 8 bases. The CDR3 is 15 amino acids. CDR1 and CDR2 from the germline V gene are SEHNR and FQNEAQ (reference sequence). CDR3 in DNA: TGTGCCAGCAGCCCTTCGGACAGGGCTACAGATACGCGGTATTTT. Its translation: CASSPSDRATDTRYF. Variable domain in full (rest from reference TRBV7-9 and TRBJ2-3): DTGVSQNPRHKITKRGQNVTFRCDPISEHNRLYWYRQTLGQGPEFLTYFQNEAQLEKSRLLSDRFSAERPKGSFSTLEIQRTEQGDSAMYLCASSPSDRATDTRYFGPGTRLTVL.

V and J are TRBV15 and TRBJ2-7; a weak D match, TRBD1 (6 bases). The CDR3 consists of 15 residues. Trimming took off 4 bases at V and 3 bases at J, with 16 bases between the two ends. Germline V gives CDR1 LNHNV, CDR2 YYDKDF (reference sequence). The CDR3 region has the DNA TGTGCCACCAGCACCCGCATAGGGGGATACTACGAGCAGTACTTC. Amino acids: CATSTRIGGYYEQYF.

The V call is TRBV7-2, the J call TRBJ1-1; 8 bases align to TRBD1. The V gene end was trimmed by 4 bases and the J gene end by 11 bases; junction bases not matched to a gene: 9. CDR1 and CDR2 from the germline V gene are SGHTA and FQGNSA. CDR3 length: 13 residues. CDR3: CASSSGQGNMAFF. The CDR3, as DNA: TGTGCCAGCAGCTCCGGACAGGGTAATATGGCTTTCTTT.

This clone was observed a handful of times. The CDR3 nucleotides are TGTGCCAGCAGTGAAGACACCCGCACAGATACGCAGTATTTT. This codes for CASSEDTRTDTQYF. The chain recombines TRBV2 with TRBJ2-3; D remains ambiguous. The CDR3 sequence is 14 residues long. The V gene lost 1 base and the J gene lost 1 base, with 6 bases spanning the gap. Germline-derived CDR1 and CDR2 are SNHLY and FYNNEI.

The gene calls are TRBV5-5 and TRBJ1-1, with D unclear. Per the germline V gene, CDR1 is SGHKS and CDR2 is YYEKEE (reference sequence). The CDR3 length is 13 residues. V was cut by 7 bases and J by 0 bases, with 10 bases left in between. The CDR3 reads CASGEQLNTEAFF. For the CDR3, the DNA is TGTGCCAGCGGAGAGCAGCTGAACACTGAAGCTTTCTTT.

This clone appeared a few times. This chain connects TRBV27 to TRBJ2-3; weak D call: TRBD1 (6 bases). The CDR3 covers 15 residues. Germline V gene data show CDR1 as MNHEY and CDR2 as SMNVEV (reference sequence). The germline V and J ends were trimmed by 5 bases and 8 bases, with 20 bases remaining between them. CDR3 bases: TGTGCCAGCAGTGGACCGACAGGCTCCCACGGTACGCAGTATTTT. Residues: CASSGPTGSHGTQYF.

The rearrangement uses TRBV4-3 and TRBJ1-1; 11 nucleotides agree with TRBD1. Germline V gives CDR1 LGHNA, CDR2 YSLEER. V was clipped by 1 base and J by 3 bases; unmatched bases: 1. This CDR3 region has 15 residues. The CDR3 sequence is CASSQGDRGYTEAFF. The CDR3 bases are TGCGCCAGCAGCCAAGGGGACAGGGGGTACACTGAAGCTTTCTTT.

The J gene is TRBJ1-1, the V gene TRBV25-1; D gene ambiguous. V was pared by 6 bases and J by 1 base, with 15 bases between. This CDR3 contains 15 residues. Germline lookup yields CDR1 MGHDK and CDR2 SYGVNS. The CDR3 loop is CASRAVGEGNTEAFF. DNA of the CDR3: TGTGCCAGCAGGGCGGTCGGGGAAGGGAACACTGAAGCTTTCTTT.

The J gene is TRBJ1-2, the V gene TRBV6-6; a possible D gene is TRBD1 (6 bases). Trimming shortened V by 7 bases and J by 2 bases, and 11 bases separated the two germline ends. Germline loops: CDR1 MNHNY, CDR2 SVGAGI (reference sequence). This CDR3 spans 13 amino acids. DNA of the CDR3: TGTGCCAGCAAGAACGGACAGAACTATGGCTACACCTTC. Residues: CASKNGQNYGYTF.

J is TRBJ2-1 and V is TRBV4-2, with TRBD2 identical over 11 bases. The CDR3 runs to 15 residues. CDR1 and CDR2 (germline): LGHNA, YNFKEQ. V lost 6 bases and J lost 7; bases outside the gene matches: 8. CDR3: CASSLWRLAGNEQFF. For the CDR3, the DNA is TGTGCCAGCAGTTTGTGGAGACTAGCGGGGAATGAGCAGTTCTTC.

The rearrangement links TRBV18 to TRBJ2-2; D is possibly TRBD1 (6 bases). The ends were cut back, 3 bases at V and 5 bases at J, with 7 bases in the middle. This CDR3 is 13 amino acids long. Germline lookup yields CDR1 KGHSH and CDR2 LQKENI. CDR3 residues: CASSPGQTGELFF. The DNA of the CDR3 is TGTGCCAGCTCACCTGGACAGACCGGGGAGCTGTTTTTT.

This clone has a handful of counts. This chain links TRBV15 with TRBJ2-7; D may be TRBD1 (5 bases). This CDR3 is 15 amino acids long. The germline gives CDR1 LNHNV, CDR2 YYDKDF (reference sequence). V shed 0 bases and J shed 6 bases, with 15 bases lying between them. The CDR3 protein is CATSREGAGQGEQYF. In nucleotides, the CDR3 is TGTGCCACCAGCAGAGAAGGCGCAGGGCAGGGCGAGCAGTACTTC.

The rearrangement joins TRBV29-1 to TRBJ2-1; D ambiguous. The germline gives CDR1 SQVTM, CDR2 ANQGSEA. The CDR3 loop spans 12 amino acids. V was shortened by 7 bases and J by 0 bases, with 7 bases between the two germline ends. CDR3 nucleotide sequence: TGCAGCGGAACGAGCTCCTACAATGAGCAGTTCTTC. It encodes CSGTSSYNEQFF.